This T cell receptor beta chain was sequenced for a study of chemoradiotherapy in HPV16-positive cancers. Study-level findings and limits: Non-HPV-specific T cells did not expand in tumors during treatment, whereas candidate HPV-specific clones and E7-related motifs did.

On this clone: What it binds is not known.

Assay: immunoSEQ multiplex PCR; the TCRdb copy retains only in-frame clones and omits some. The sample includes roughly 7,300 clones, around 82% of them seen just once. Repeated repertoire sampling spanned the course of chemoradiotherapy. The germline V and J ends were trimmed by 4 bases and 6 bases, with 12 bases remaining between them. Germline V CDR1 and CDR2: MGHRA, YSYEKL. The CDR3 sequence is 13 residues long. V gene TRBV4-1 combines with J gene TRBJ1-2; possible D gene TRBD1, 5 bases. The clonotype comes from a human donor with HPV-associated anogenital cancer. The specimen was collected from a patient who underwent chemoradiotherapy. The CDR3 loop is CASSRPGTDGYTF. In DNA, the CDR3 is TGCGCCAGCAGCCGACCGGGGACGGATGGCTACACCTTC.